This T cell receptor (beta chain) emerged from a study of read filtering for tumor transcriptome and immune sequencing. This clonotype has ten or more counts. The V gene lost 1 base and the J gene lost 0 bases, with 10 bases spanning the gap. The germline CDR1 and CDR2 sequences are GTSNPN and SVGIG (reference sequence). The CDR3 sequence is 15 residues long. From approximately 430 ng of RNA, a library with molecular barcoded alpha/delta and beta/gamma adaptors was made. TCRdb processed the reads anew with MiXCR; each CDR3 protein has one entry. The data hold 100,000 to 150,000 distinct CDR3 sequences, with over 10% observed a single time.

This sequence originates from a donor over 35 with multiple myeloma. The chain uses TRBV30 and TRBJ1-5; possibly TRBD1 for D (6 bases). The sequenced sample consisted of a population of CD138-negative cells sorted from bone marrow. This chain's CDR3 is CAWSGKGDSNQPQHF. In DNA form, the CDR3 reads TGTGCCTGGAGTGGTAAGGGGGATAGCAATCAGCCCCAGCATTTT.